Each of the 8 T cell receptor beta chains below was sequenced from the same sample in a study of blood T cells in healthy people across ages. For the second PCR, which ran for about 6 to 11 cycles, a sample-barcoded 5' primer and a J-beta primer mix were used. TCRdb used MiXCR to reprocess the 5' RACE reads, holding one entry per CDR3 protein. Altogether about 640,000 distinct CDR3 sequences are present, 58% being singletons, with the ten largest covering 30% to 45%. Material for sequencing was blood. Source of these receptors: a man aged 55-75 years in good health.

This chain connects TRBV10-3 to TRBJ2-3; the match to TRBD2 covers 9 bases. The germline V gene has CDR1 ENHRY and CDR2 SYGVKD. V trimming: 0 bases; J trimming: 4 bases; junction bases outside the gene matches: 2. This CDR3 spans 15 amino acids. The CDR3 is CAISESGGGADTQYF. CDR3 DNA: TGTGCCATCAGTGAGTCCGGCGGGGGGGCAGATACGCAGTATTTT.

The sample holds a few counts of this clonotype. The chain combines TRBV5-1 with TRBJ2-5, with TRBD1 matching 8 bases. V gave up 3 bases and J gave up 5 bases; unmatched junction bases: 12. Germline V gives CDR1 SGHRS, CDR2 YFSETQ. This CDR3 spans 16 amino acids. CDR3 sequence reads: CASSSTNWGTGETQYF. The CDR3 DNA is TGCGCCAGCAGCTCAACAAACTGGGGGACAGGCGAGACCCAGTACTTC. Full variable domain (remainder filled in from reference TRBV5-1 and TRBJ2-5): KAGVTQTPRYLIKTRGQQVTLSCSPISGHRSVSWYQQTPGQGLQFLFEYFSETQRNKGNFPGRFSGRQFSNSRSEMNVSTLELGDSALYLCASSSTNWGTGETQYFGPGTRLLVL.

V gene TRBV20-1 combines with J gene TRBJ1-5, with D perhaps TRBD1 (5 bases). The germline CDR1 and CDR2 sequences are DFQATT and SNEGSKA (reference sequence). CDR3 length: 14 residues. V shed 1 base and J shed 5 bases, with 12 bases lying between them. The DNA for the CDR3 is TGCAGTGCTAGAGGGCAGGGAGTATATCAGCCCCAGCATTTT. This sequence encodes CSARGQGVYQPQHF.

The chain employs TRBV19 and TRBJ1-5; D is unresolved. The germline gives CDR1 LNHDA, CDR2 SQIVND (reference sequence). This CDR3 contains 14 residues. Trimming stripped 3 bases from V and 7 bases from J, with 13 bases between. In DNA, the CDR3 is TGTGCCAGTAGTATCCCCCAACCGCGGCAGCCCCAGCATTTT. Amino acid sequence: CASSIPQPRQPQHF.

Details on this clonotype: This may be a read error, as it is one base from a much larger clone. The chain has TRBV28 and TRBJ1-5; D not certain. The CDR3 spans 11 residues. Germline assignment: CDR1 MDHEN and CDR2 SYDVKM. Deletions cut 4 bases from V and 6 bases from J, with 4 bases between. In nucleotides, the CDR3 is TGTGCCAGCAGTTCGGTTCAGCCCCAGCATTTT. It translates to CASSSVQPQHF.

This rearrangement joins TRBV10-3 to TRBJ1-2; D uncertain. Trimming pared 4 bases from V and 8 bases from J, leaving 14 bases between. Germline loops: CDR1 ENHRY, CDR2 SYGVKD. The CDR3 spans 13 residues. In DNA form, the CDR3 reads TGTGCCATCAGTGTACGAACAGTCATAGGCTACACCTTC. Its translation is CAISVRTVIGYTF.

This chain links TRBV12-3 or TRBV12-4 with TRBJ2-7, with TRBD1 as a possible D gene (6 bases). The CDR3 has 15 residues. The germline V and J ends were trimmed by 6 bases and 0 bases, with 15 bases remaining between them. The CDR3 DNA is TGTGCCAGCAGCCTCCGGGACACCGGCTCCTACGAGCAGTACTTC. Protein product: CASSLRDTGSYEQYF.

V gene TRBV6-6 combines with J gene TRBJ1-6; D call uncertain. V was pared by 0 bases and J by 9 bases, with 18 bases between. This CDR3 is built from 17 residues. Per the germline V gene, CDR1 is MNHNY and CDR2 is SVGAGI (reference sequence). The DNA for the CDR3 is TGTGCCAGCAGTTACTCGAAAATTGACGAGGGCGGTTCACCCCTCCACTTT. It specifies CASSYSKIDEGGSPLHF.